This T cell receptor beta chain was identified in a study of blood T cells in healthy people across ages. Study-wide results and caveats: It was the long-lived donors that had more naive CD4+ cells and higher diversity than aged donors.

The CDR3 covers 12 residues. CDR1 is SEHNR, CDR2 FQNEAQ, per germline (reference sequence). V dropped 1 base and J dropped 10 bases, with 5 bases sitting between them. This clonotype was counted between two and nine times. The antigen is unknown. Researchers report isolating at least 6.5 million PBMCs per sample. The second PCR ran roughly 6 to 11 cycles with a sample-barcoded 5' primer and J-beta primers. Researchers report that a template-switch adaptor with 12 random nucleotides tagged each cDNA molecule. TCRdb used MiXCR to reprocess the 5' RACE reads, holding one entry per CDR3 protein. The sample shows about 1.6 million distinct CDR3 sequences, approximately 32% of them seen only once.

The rearrangement uses TRBV7-9 and TRBJ1-6; no clear D. The sample consisted of blood. The receptor was isolated from a woman in her 30s in good health. The CDR3 DNA is TGTGCCAGCAGCTTAGACCGATCACCCCTCCACTTT. It specifies CASSLDRSPLHF.